These 28 T cell receptor beta chains were all obtained from the same sample, sequenced in a study of OX40 agonist ivuxolimab in advanced cancers. TCRdb keeps only in-frame clones here, not all; method: immunoSEQ multiplex PCR. In the table there are around 59,000 clones, about nine tenths of which are singletons. Material: CD4+ or CD8+ T cells sorted from blood, obtained in a trial of the OX40 agonist ivuxolimab. The receptors come from an adult with an advanced solid tumor such as melanoma, head and neck, liver or kidney cancer.

This sequence joins TRBV10-3 and TRBJ1-5; TRBD1 might be the D (6 bases). Deletions cut 5 bases from V and 0 bases from J, with 8 bases between. Germline V CDR1 and CDR2: ENHRY, SYGVKD. The CDR3 is made up of 14 amino acids. CDR3 nucleotides: TGTGCCATCAGTTCAGGGGATAGCAATCAGCCCCAGCATTTT. It yields the protein CAISSGDSNQPQHF.

The genes are TRBV27 and TRBJ2-1; tentatively, D is TRBD2 (5 bases). Trimming removed 4 bases from V and 4 bases from J, with 23 bases in between. The CDR3 spans 18 residues. CDR1 is MNHEY and CDR2 is SMNVEV in the germline V gene (reference sequence). The CDR3 region is CASSSTPGVAQVYNEQFF. In nucleotides, the CDR3 is TGTGCCAGCAGTTCTACCCCCGGGGTAGCCCAAGTGTACAATGAGCAGTTCTTC.

The gene calls are TRBV28 and TRBJ2-7, with 10 bases aligning to TRBD1. J gave up 3 bases and V 7 bases, and 6 bases lay outside the gene matches. Germline V lookup: CDR1 MDHEN, CDR2 SYDVKM. The CDR3 is 14 amino acids. The CDR3 DNA sequence: TGTGCCAGCAACTATGGGACAGGGGTCTACGAGCAGTACTTC. It codes for CASNYGTGVYEQYF. The whole variable domain, filled in from reference TRBV28 and TRBJ2-7, reads DVKVTQSSRYLVKRTGEKVFLECVQDMDHENMFWYRQDPGLGLRLIYFSYDVKMKEKGDIPEGYSVSREKKERFSLILESASTNQTSMYLCASNYGTGVYEQYFGPGTRLTVT.

This rearrangement joins TRBV5-8 to TRBJ1-5; no reliable D call. This CDR3 is 15 amino acids long. Trimming pared 2 bases from V and 0 bases from J, leaving 9 bases between. Germline V CDR1 and CDR2: SGHTS, YDEGEE. CDR3 in amino acids: CASSLSRSSNQPQHF. The CDR3 region has the DNA TGTGCCAGCAGCTTAAGCAGAAGTAGCAATCAGCCCCAGCATTTT.

V is TRBV5-8 and J is TRBJ1-5, with no clear D. Germline values: CDR1 SGHTS, CDR2 YDEGEE. V was clipped by 1 base and J by 3 bases, with 5 bases between them. CDR3 length: 13 residues. The CDR3 DNA reads as TGTGCCAGCAGCTTGCATCCCAATCAGCCCCAGCATTTT. This sequence encodes CASSLHPNQPQHF.

This rearrangement joins TRBV30 to TRBJ1-1, with D unresolved. Trimming removed 3 bases at V and 6 bases at J, with 11 bases between. The CDR3 extends over 12 amino acids. Germline V gene sequence: CDR1 GTSNPN, CDR2 SVGIG (reference sequence). The CDR3 loop reads CAWRRLAPEAFF. The CDR3 coding sequence is TGTGCCTGGAGACGTCTAGCCCCTGAAGCTTTCTTT.

The chain has TRBV9 and TRBJ1-1, with D tentatively TRBD1 (5 bases). The CDR3 loop spans 15 amino acids. V lost 3 bases to trimming and J lost 0 bases, with 12 bases between them. Looked up from germline, CDR1 is SGDLS and CDR2 is YYNGEE. The CDR3 coding sequence is TGTGCCAGCAGCGCAAAACAGGACATGAACACTGAAGCTTTCTTT. As protein: CASSAKQDMNTEAFF.

The rearrangement joins TRBV25-1 to TRBJ2-3; D is unclear. The germline CDR1 and CDR2 sequences are MGHDK and SYGVNS. V was clipped by 3 bases and J by 6 bases, with 7 bases between them. The CDR3 is 12 amino acids. CDR3 sequence (DNA): TGTGCCAGCAGTGAGACCCCCGATACGCAGTATTTT. Translated, it gives CASSETPDTQYF.

This clone was found once. The chain recombines TRBV7-9 with TRBJ2-7, with unresolved D. CDR3 size: 14 residues. Germline CDR1 SEHNR, CDR2 FQNEAQ (reference sequence). Trimming left V 4 bases short and J 0 bases short, with 10 bases between. The CDR3 DNA follows: TGTGCCAGCAGCTCCCGCCACAGCTCCTACGAGCAGTACGTC. Residues: CASSSRHSSYEQYV.

The chain employs TRBV21-1 and TRBJ1-2; TRBD1 reflects the table's D call only, with no check against the DNA. TRBV21-1 is a listed pseudogene. CDR3 length equals 14 residues. The CDR3 region is CASSRQATNYGYTF. The CDR3 DNA follows: TGTGCCAGCAGCCGACAGGCGACTAACTATGGCTACACCTTC.

The gene calls are TRBV4-1 and TRBJ2-3; 7 positions agree with TRBD2. The CDR3 totals 16 residues. Germline loops: CDR1 MGHRA, CDR2 YSYEKL. V lost 0 bases and J lost 2; bases outside the gene matches: 5. The DNA of the CDR3 is TGCGCCAGCAGCCAAGAGCTAGCGGTCTCCACAGATACGCAGTATTTT. It translates to CASSQELAVSTDTQYF.

The chain has TRBV28 and TRBJ1-2; D call uncertain. From germline, CDR1 is MDHEN and CDR2 SYDVKM. This CDR3 contains 13 residues. Trimming removed 3 bases from V and 4 bases from J, with 9 bases in between. CDR3 amino acids: CASSFDESYGYTF. The CDR3 DNA reads TGTGCCAGCAGTTTCGACGAGTCCTATGGCTACACCTTC.

The chain employs TRBV4-3 and TRBJ1-1, with a weak D call TRBD1 (6 bases). CDR1 LGHNA and CDR2 YSLEER come from the germline V gene. The CDR3 has 15 residues. Trimming left V 1 base short and J 8 bases short, with 17 bases between. CDR3 bases: TGCGCCAGCAGCCAAGTAAAAGGGGGAAAGGCGGAAGCTTTCTTT. It yields the protein CASSQVKGGKAEAFF.

The gene calls are TRBV5-1 and TRBJ1-3; D possibly corresponds to TRBD1 (5 bases). CDR1 is SGHRS, CDR2 YFSETQ, per germline. Trimming pared 4 bases from V and 1 base from J, leaving 18 bases between. CDR3 size: 17 residues. DNA for the CDR3: TGCGCCAGCAGCGGAAGCAGGGTCGGCTGGTCTGGAAACACCATATATTTT. Translation gives CASSGSRVGWSGNTIYF.

The chain uses TRBV6-1 and TRBJ1-5; 7 positions agree with TRBD1. V shed 4 bases and J 4 bases; nucleotides not matched to a gene: 7. The CDR3 contains 15 residues. Germline values: CDR1 MNHNS, CDR2 SASEGT. The CDR3 here is CASSVLRDRNQPQHF. In DNA, the CDR3 is TGTGCCAGCAGTGTCCTTCGGGACAGAAATCAGCCCCAGCATTTT.

J is TRBJ1-1 and V is TRBV6-1, with D hard to call. CDR3 length: 13 residues. The V and J ends lost 3 bases and 0 bases respectively, with 5 bases between them. The germline gives CDR1 MNHNS, CDR2 SASEGT. The CDR3 DNA sequence: TGTGCCAGCAGTGAGGTAGTGAACACTGAAGCTTTCTTT. Residues: CASSEVVNTEAFF.

J is TRBJ1-4 and V is TRBV28; no clear D. The CDR3 totals 15 residues. Germline values: CDR1 MDHEN, CDR2 SYDVKM. Trimming took off 5 bases at V and 0 bases at J, with 10 bases between the two ends. The CDR3 spells CASSLLIATNEKLFF. In DNA, the CDR3 is TGTGCCAGCAGTCTACTCATTGCAACTAATGAAAAACTGTTTTTT.

Comment on this clone: A far larger clone is one base from this, pointing to a likely read error. Additional DNA sequences in this sample encode the identical CDR3. The genes are TRBV5-8 and TRBJ1-4, with D perhaps matching TRBD1 (6 bases). CDR1 is SGHTS and CDR2 is YDEGEE in the germline V gene. This CDR3 contains 15 residues. The V end was cut by 1 base, the J end by 8 bases, with 15 bases between. The CDR3 DNA reads as TGTGCCAGCAGCTTGAAGGGGGTCGAAAACGAAAAACTGTTTTTT. Translating gives CASSLKGVENEKLFF.

The V and J genes are TRBV7-3 and TRBJ2-3, with 8 bases aligning to TRBD2. In germline, CDR1 is SGHTA, CDR2 FQGTGA. The CDR3 loop spans 15 amino acids. V trimming: 5 bases; J trimming: 4 bases; junction bases outside the gene matches: 8. CDR3 DNA sequence: TGTGCCAGCAGCCTAGCGGGCGCTTTATCAGATACGCAGTATTTT. Its protein product is CASSLAGALSDTQYF.

V is TRBV28 and J is TRBJ1-2; D is undetermined. The CDR3 runs 15 residues. The V gene's germline CDR1 is MDHEN and CDR2 SYDVKM. Trimming took off 7 bases at V and 5 bases at J, with 20 bases between the two ends. Here the CDR3 reads CASTPRAVQPYGYTF. CDR3 DNA sequence: TGTGCCAGCACCCCACGGGCCGTCCAACCTTATGGCTACACCTTC.

This clone is medium-sized by share. The V gene is TRBV7-6, the J gene TRBJ2-1, with D perhaps matching TRBD1 (6 bases). Trimming cost V 5 bases and J 8 bases, with 19 bases left between them. The V gene's germline CDR1 is SGHVS and CDR2 FNYEAQ. The CDR3 contains 15 residues. CDR3 amino acids: CASSQTRVQGDEQFF. CDR3 nucleotides: TGTGCCAGCAGCCAAACAAGAGTACAGGGTGATGAGCAGTTCTTC.

V is TRBV18 and J is TRBJ1-1; 11 nucleotides align to TRBD1. Germline loops: CDR1 KGHSH, CDR2 LQKENI. The length of the CDR3 is 16 residues. The J segment lost 7 bases and the V segment lost 2 bases, leaving 9 bases of the junction unmatched. CDR3 nucleotide sequence: TGTGCCAGCTCACCAGTGGGACAGGGGGTTTCTGGTGAAGCTTTCTTT. Its protein product is CASSPVGQGVSGEAFF.

As regards this clone: The junction departs from germline at one end; a sequencing error may be responsible. CDR3 region: CSVEAPGKESGIF. CDR3 DNA sequence: TGCAGCGTTGAAGCACCGGGAAAGGAGTCCGGAATCTTT. This rearrangement joins TRBV29-1 to TRBJ1-1; D unresolved. The CDR3 has 13 amino acids. CDR1 and CDR2 from the germline V gene are SQVTM and ANQGSEA.

This chain uses TRBV6-1 with TRBJ2-1, with D hard to call. V lost 1 base and J lost 0, with 10 bases in between. The CDR3 has 16 amino acids. In germline, CDR1 is MNHNS, CDR2 SASEGT. The CDR3 nucleotides are TGTGCCAGCAGTGAAGAGGTTTTCAGCTCCTACAATGAGCAGTTCTTC. The encoded protein is CASSEEVFSSYNEQFF.

This clone was recorded once. This sequence joins TRBV7-9 and TRBJ2-1; the D gene is possibly TRBD2 (6 bases). Trimming pared 2 bases from V and 6 bases from J, leaving 11 bases between. The CDR3 covers 14 residues. In germline, CDR1 is SEHNR, CDR2 FQNEAQ (reference sequence). DNA of the CDR3: TGTGCCAGCAGCTTAACCACTAGCAGCAATGAGCAGTTCTTC. It codes for CASSLTTSSNEQFF. Variable domain in full (rest from reference TRBV7-9 and TRBJ2-1): DTGVSQNPRHKITKRGQNVTFRCDPISEHNRLYWYRQTLGQGPEFLTYFQNEAQLEKSRLLSDRFSAERPKGSFSTLEIQRTEQGDSAMYLCASSLTTSSNEQFFGPGTRLTVL.

The chain combines TRBV7-8 with TRBJ2-5, with 12 bases lining up with TRBD2. The germline V gene encodes CDR1 SGHVS and CDR2 FQNEAQ. The CDR3 contains 16 residues. J lost 3 bases, V lost 3 bases, and 5 bases had no gene match. The CDR3 DNA sequence: TGTGCCAGCAGCTTCCTGACTAGCGGGAGAAAAGAGACCCAGTACTTC. Translated, it gives CASSFLTSGRKETQYF.

This clone appeared a single time. This chain connects TRBV11-2 to TRBJ1-1; D is uncertain. CDR3 length: 15 amino acids. Trimming took 5 bases from V and 4 from J, leaving 17 bases between them. Germline V gives CDR1 SGHAT, CDR2 FQNNGV. CDR3 coding DNA: TGTGCCAGCAGCCCTGGTAGAGGGAATCGCACTGAAGCTTTCTTT. This codes for CASSPGRGNRTEAFF.

V and J are TRBV4-1 and TRBJ2-6; no reliable D call. V gave up 0 bases and J gave up 0 bases, with 18 bases separating them. CDR3 size: 20 residues. Looked up from germline, CDR1 is MGHRA and CDR2 is YSYEKL. CDR3 loop: CASSQEEVTPLTSGANVLTF. The CDR3 nucleotides read TGCGCCAGCAGCCAAGAAGAGGTGACACCACTTACCTCTGGGGCCAACGTCCTGACTTTC.